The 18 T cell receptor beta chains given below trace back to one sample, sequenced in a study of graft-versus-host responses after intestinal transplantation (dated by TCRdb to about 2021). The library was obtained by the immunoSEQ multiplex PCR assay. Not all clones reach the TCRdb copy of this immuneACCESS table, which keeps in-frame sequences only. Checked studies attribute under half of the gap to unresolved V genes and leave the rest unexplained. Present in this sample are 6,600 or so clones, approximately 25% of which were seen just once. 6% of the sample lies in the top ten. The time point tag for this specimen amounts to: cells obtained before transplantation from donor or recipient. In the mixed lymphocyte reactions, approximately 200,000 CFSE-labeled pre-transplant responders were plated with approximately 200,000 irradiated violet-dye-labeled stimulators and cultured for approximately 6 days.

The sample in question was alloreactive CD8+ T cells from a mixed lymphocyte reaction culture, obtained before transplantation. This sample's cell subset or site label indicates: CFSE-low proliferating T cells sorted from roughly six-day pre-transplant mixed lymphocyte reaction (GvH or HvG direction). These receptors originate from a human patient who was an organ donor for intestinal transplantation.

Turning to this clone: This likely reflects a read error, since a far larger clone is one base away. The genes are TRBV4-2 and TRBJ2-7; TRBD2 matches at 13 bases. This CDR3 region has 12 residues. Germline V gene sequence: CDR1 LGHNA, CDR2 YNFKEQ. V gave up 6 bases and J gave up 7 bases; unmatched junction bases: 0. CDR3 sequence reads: CASRGLAGEQYF. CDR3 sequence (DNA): TGTGCCAGCAGGGGACTAGCGGGAGAGCAGTACTTC.

The CDR3 nucleotides read TGTGCCAGCAGTTTGGAGGGAGTTCCCTCCTACGAGCAGTACTTC. Translated, it gives CASSLEGVPSYEQYF. The V and J genes are TRBV28 and TRBJ2-7, with D tentatively TRBD2 (6 bases). Between the trimmed V and J ends, which lost 3 bases and 0 bases, there was a span of 12 bases. This CDR3 region has 15 residues. Germline CDR1 and CDR2: MDHEN and SYDVKM.

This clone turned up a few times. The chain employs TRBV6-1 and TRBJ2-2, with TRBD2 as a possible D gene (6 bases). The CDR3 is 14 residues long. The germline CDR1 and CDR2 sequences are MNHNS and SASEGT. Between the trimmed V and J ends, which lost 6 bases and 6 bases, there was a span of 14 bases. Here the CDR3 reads CASSWGEESGELFF. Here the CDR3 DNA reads TGTGCCAGCAGCTGGGGGGAGGAGTCCGGGGAGCTGTTTTTT.

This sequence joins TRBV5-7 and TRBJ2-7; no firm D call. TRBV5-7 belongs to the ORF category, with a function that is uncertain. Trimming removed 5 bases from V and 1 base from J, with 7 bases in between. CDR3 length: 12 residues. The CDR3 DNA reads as TGTGCCAGCAGTCCCGGGTCCTACGAGCAGTACTTC. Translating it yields CASSPGSYEQYF.

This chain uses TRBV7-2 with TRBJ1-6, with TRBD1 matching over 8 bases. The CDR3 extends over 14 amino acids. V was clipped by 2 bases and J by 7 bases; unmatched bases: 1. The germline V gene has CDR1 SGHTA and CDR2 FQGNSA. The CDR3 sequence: CASSLRQGNSPLHF. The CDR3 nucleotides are TGTGCCAGCAGCTTACGACAGGGGAATTCACCCCTCCACTTT.

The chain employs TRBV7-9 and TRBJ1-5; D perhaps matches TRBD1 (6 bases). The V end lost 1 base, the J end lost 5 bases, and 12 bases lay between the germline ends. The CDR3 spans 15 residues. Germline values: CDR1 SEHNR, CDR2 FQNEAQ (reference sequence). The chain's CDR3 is CASSLEGGRDQPQHF. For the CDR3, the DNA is TGTGCCAGCAGCTTAGAAGGGGGGAGGGATCAGCCCCAGCATTTT.

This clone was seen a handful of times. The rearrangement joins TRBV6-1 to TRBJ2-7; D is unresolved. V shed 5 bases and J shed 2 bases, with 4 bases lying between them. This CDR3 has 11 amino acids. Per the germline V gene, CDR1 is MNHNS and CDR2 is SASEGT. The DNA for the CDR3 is TGTGCCAGCAGTTATGCCTACGAGCAGTACTTC. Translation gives CASSYAYEQYF.

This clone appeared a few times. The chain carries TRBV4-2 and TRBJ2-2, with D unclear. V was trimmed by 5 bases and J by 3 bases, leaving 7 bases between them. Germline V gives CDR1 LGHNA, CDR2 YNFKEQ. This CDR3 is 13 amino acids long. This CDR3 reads CASSLRDTGELFF. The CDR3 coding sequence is TGTGCCAGCAGCTTAAGGGACACCGGGGAGCTGTTTTTT.

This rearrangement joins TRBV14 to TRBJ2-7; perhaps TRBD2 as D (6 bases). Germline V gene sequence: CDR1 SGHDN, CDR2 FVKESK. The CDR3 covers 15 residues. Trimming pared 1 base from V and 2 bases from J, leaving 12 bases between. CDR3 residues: CASSQAEGTPYEQYF. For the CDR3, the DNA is TGTGCCAGCAGCCAAGCGGAGGGGACCCCCTACGAGCAGTACTTC.

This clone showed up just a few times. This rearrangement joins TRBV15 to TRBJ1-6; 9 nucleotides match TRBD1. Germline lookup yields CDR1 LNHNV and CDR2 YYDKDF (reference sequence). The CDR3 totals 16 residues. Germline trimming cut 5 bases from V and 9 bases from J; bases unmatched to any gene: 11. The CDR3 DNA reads TGTGCCACCAGCTTGAGACGGGACAGGGTCGGTTCACCCCTCCACTTT. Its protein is CATSLRRDRVGSPLHF.

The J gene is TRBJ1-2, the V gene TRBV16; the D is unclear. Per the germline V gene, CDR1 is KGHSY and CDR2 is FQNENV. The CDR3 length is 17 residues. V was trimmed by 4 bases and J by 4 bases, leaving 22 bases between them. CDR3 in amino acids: CASSLALFVRKTYGYTF. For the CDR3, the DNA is TGTGCCAGCAGCCTTGCATTGTTCGTTAGAAAGACCTATGGCTACACCTTC.

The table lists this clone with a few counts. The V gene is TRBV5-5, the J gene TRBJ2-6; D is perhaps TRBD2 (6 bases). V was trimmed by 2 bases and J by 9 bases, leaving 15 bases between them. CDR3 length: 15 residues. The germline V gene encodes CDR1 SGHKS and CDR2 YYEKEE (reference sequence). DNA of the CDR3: TGTGCCAGCAGCTTTGGCGGGACTTGGGTCAACGTCCTGACTTTC. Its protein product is CASSFGGTWVNVLTF.

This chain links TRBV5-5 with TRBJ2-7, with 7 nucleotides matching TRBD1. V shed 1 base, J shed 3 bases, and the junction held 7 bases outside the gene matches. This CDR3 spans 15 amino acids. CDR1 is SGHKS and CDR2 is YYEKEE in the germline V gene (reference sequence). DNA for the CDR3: TGTGCCAGCAGCTTGCCCCGTGACAGGGACTACGAGCAGTACTTC. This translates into CASSLPRDRDYEQYF.

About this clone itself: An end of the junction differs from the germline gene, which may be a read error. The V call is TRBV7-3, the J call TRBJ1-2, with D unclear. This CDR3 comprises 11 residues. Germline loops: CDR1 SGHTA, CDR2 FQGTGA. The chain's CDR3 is CASSQGYGYTF. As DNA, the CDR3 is TGCGCCAGCAGCCAAGGCTATGGCTACACCTTC.

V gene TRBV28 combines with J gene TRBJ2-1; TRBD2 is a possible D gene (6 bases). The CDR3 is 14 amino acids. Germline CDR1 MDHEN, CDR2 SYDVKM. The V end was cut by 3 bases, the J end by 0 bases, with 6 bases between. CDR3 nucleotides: TGTGCCAGCAGTTTCGGGAGCTCCTACAATGAGCAGTTCTTC. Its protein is CASSFGSSYNEQFF.

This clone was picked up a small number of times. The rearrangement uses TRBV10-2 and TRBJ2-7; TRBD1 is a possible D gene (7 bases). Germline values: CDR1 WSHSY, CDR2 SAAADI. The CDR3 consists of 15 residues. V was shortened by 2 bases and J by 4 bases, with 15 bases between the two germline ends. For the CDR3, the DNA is TGCGCCAGCAGTGAGGGGGGGACAGACCAGTACGAGCAGTACTTC. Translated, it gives CASSEGGTDQYEQYF.

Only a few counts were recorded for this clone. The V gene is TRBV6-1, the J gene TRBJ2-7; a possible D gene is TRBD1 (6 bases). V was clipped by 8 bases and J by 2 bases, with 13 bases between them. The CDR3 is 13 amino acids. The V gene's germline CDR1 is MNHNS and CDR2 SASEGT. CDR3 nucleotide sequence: TGTGCCAGCGCGGTGGGACACACCTACGAGCAGTACTTC. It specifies CASAVGHTYEQYF.

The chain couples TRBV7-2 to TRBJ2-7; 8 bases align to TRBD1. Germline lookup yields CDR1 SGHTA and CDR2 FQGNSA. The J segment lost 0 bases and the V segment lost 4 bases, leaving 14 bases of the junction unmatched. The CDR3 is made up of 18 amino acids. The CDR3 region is CASSSPLPGQGSSYEQYF. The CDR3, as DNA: TGTGCCAGCAGCTCACCTCTCCCTGGACAGGGAAGCTCCTACGAGCAGTACTTC. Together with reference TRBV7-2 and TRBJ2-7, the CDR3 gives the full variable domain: GAGVSQSPSNKVTEKGKDVELRCDPISGHTALYWYRQSLGQGLEFLIYFQGNSAPDKSGLPSDRFSAERTGGSVSTLTIQRTQQEDSAVYLCASSSPLPGQGSSYEQYFGPGTRLTVT.